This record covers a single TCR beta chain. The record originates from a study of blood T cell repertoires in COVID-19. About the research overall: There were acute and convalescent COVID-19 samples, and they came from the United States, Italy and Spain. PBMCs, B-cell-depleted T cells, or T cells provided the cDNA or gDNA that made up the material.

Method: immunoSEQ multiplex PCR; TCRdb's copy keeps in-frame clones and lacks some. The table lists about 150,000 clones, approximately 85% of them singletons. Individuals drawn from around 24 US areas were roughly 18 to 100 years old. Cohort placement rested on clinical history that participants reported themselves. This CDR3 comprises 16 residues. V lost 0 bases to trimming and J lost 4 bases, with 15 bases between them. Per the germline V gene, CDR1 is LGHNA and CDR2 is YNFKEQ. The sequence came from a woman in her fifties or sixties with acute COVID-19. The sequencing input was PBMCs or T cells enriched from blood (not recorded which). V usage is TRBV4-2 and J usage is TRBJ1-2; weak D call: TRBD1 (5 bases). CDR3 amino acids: CASSQDRGGALYGYTF. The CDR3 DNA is TGTGCCAGCAGCCAAGATCGCGGAGGGGCCCTCTATGGCTACACCTTC.